What follows are 32 T cell receptor beta chains derived from one specimen sequenced in a study of response to subunit inactivated influenza vaccine. One entry per CDR3 protein results from TCRdb running MiXCR on the RT-PCR reads. The sample comprises hundreds of thousands of distinct CDR3 sequences, around a sixth of which are singletons, and around a tenth rests with the top ten. This specimen consisted of PBMCs from blood, obtained roughly 12 days after vaccination. The receptor set was obtained from a man aged 50-59 years who received an inactivated influenza vaccine.

The chain employs TRBV4-2 and TRBJ2-7, with 8 bases identical to TRBD1. The CDR3 consists of 12 residues. J gave up 5 bases and V 3 bases, and 0 bases lay outside the gene matches. The germline V gene has CDR1 LGHNA and CDR2 YNFKEQ. CDR3 in amino acids: CASSQTGDEQYF. As DNA, the CDR3 is TGTGCCAGCAGCCAGACAGGGGACGAGCAGTACTTC.

The chain links TRBV12-3 or TRBV12-4 to TRBJ2-3, with D tentatively TRBD1 (5 bases). V gave up 2 bases and J gave up 4 bases, with 16 bases separating them. The CDR3 sequence is 16 residues long. This chain's CDR3 is CASSLQGVGIADTQYF. The CDR3 region has the DNA TGTGCCAGCAGTTTACAGGGTGTGGGAATCGCAGATACGCAGTATTTT.

This clonotype was recorded a few times. The chain links TRBV20-1 to TRBJ2-1; 7 bases are shared with TRBD2. The V segment lost 0 bases and the J segment 4 bases; nucleotides outside the gene matches: 12. Germline CDR1 DFQATT, CDR2 SNEGSKA (reference sequence). The CDR3 consists of 17 residues. DNA for the CDR3: TGCAGTGCTAGAGATCGGGCGGGCGGGGGAAATTACAATGAGCAGTTCTTC. Translated: CSARDRAGGGNYNEQFF.

This clonotype occurred a few times. The chain has TRBV2 and TRBJ2-1; 9 bases are shared with TRBD1. V lost 11 bases, J lost 5 bases, and 10 bases stayed unmatched. Germline CDR1 is SNHLY and CDR2 is FYNNEI. The CDR3 is made up of 14 amino acids. In nucleotides, the CDR3 is TGTGCCTCCAGTCGGACAGGGGTTAACAATGAGCAGTTCTTC. It translates to CASSRTGVNNEQFF.

This clonotype appeared a few times. The chain couples TRBV11-2 to TRBJ2-5; tentatively, D is TRBD1 (5 bases). Germline values: CDR1 SGHAT, CDR2 FQNNGV. The CDR3 is 14 residues long. V was cut by 5 bases and J by 5 bases, with 15 bases left in between. In DNA, the CDR3 is TGTGCCAGCAGCCACTCGACAGAGTTGGAGACCCAGTACTTC. Translating it yields CASSHSTELETQYF.

V and J are TRBV12-3 or TRBV12-4 and TRBJ2-2, with 8 nucleotides matching TRBD2. The CDR3 is made up of 15 amino acids. V lost 6 bases and J lost 1; bases outside the gene matches: 4. The CDR3 protein is CASRGLGENTGELFF. CDR3 in DNA: TGTGCCAGCAGGGGACTAGGGGAGAACACCGGGGAGCTGTTTTTT.

The chain couples TRBV7-2 to TRBJ2-7, with D tentatively TRBD1 or TRBD2 (5 bases each). Deletions cut 5 bases from V and 5 bases from J, with 19 bases between. Germline V CDR1 and CDR2: SGHTA, FQGNSA. This CDR3 has 15 residues. CDR3 sequence reads: CASSPSVGSGHEQYF. The CDR3 nucleotides are TGTGCCAGCAGCCCATCCGTAGGGTCGGGGCACGAGCAGTACTTC.

This clonotype was seen many times. The chain joins TRBV7-2 to TRBJ2-1; the match to TRBD2 covers 9 bases. This CDR3 comprises 15 residues. Trimming took 1 base from V and 5 from J; bases not matched to a gene: 3. Looked up from germline, CDR1 is SGHTA and CDR2 is FQGNSA. The DNA for the CDR3 is TGTGCCAGCAGCTTAGTGGCGGGGGGGCACAATGAGCAGTTCTTC. Its protein is CASSLVAGGHNEQFF.

This chain joins TRBV6-2 or TRBV6-3 and TRBJ2-2; D is perhaps TRBD1 or TRBD2 (5 bases each). CDR1 and CDR2 (germline): MNHEY, SVGEGT. CDR3 size: 17 residues. V dropped 4 bases and J dropped 2 bases, with 17 bases sitting between them. The CDR3 DNA sequence: TGTGCCAGCAGTTCGCACCTCCGGGGCCCCAACACCGGGGAGCTGTTTTTT. Translation gives CASSSHLRGPNTGELFF.

This chain links TRBV6-1 with TRBJ1-1; 7 bases fit TRBD1. Germline V gene data show CDR1 as MNHNS and CDR2 as SASEGT. Trimming took 4 bases from V and 6 from J; bases not matched to a gene: 8. The CDR3 extends over 14 amino acids. The CDR3 DNA reads as TGTGCCAGCAGTGGGAGACAGGGAGGCGCTGAAGCTTTCTTT. Translated: CASSGRQGGAEAFF.

There are many counts of this clonotype. V usage is TRBV11-2 and J usage is TRBJ2-3, with D possibly TRBD1 on 5 matching bases. Germline assignment: CDR1 SGHAT and CDR2 FQNNGV. The ends were cut back, 1 base at V and 4 bases at J, with 6 bases in the middle. The CDR3 is 13 residues long. The CDR3: CASSLARADTQYF. CDR3 in DNA: TGTGCCAGCAGCTTAGCCAGGGCAGATACGCAGTATTTT.

The chain combines TRBV7-9 with TRBJ2-7; D perhaps matches TRBD2 (5 bases). The CDR3 has 17 residues. Germline CDR1 reads SEHNR; CDR2 reads FQNEAQ (reference sequence). V was cut by 4 bases and J by 4 bases, with 23 bases left in between. The CDR3 DNA reads TGTGCCAGCAGCTCCCTACCCTCCGCGCGGGCCGGATACGAGCAGTACTTC. Translating gives CASSSLPSARAGYEQYF.

This clonotype appeared a few times. The V call is TRBV7-2, the J call TRBJ2-3, with 8 bases identical to TRBD2. The CDR3 is 16 amino acids. Germline lookup yields CDR1 SGHTA and CDR2 FQGNSA. The trim removed 5 bases at V and 2 bases at J, leaving 9 bases unmatched. DNA of the CDR3: TGTGCCAGCAGCCGCATTACTAGCGGTAACACAGATACGCAGTATTTT. Translated: CASSRITSGNTDTQYF.

This clonotype appeared a few times. Given a much more abundant clone one base away, this may be a read error. The chain is built from TRBV11-2 and TRBJ2-7; 7 nucleotides line up with TRBD1. Germline V CDR1 and CDR2: SGHAT, FQNNGV. The CDR3 is 15 amino acids. The CDR3 here is CASSLERGPSYERYF. The CDR3 nucleotides read TGTGCCAGCAGCTTAGAGAGGGGGCCTTCCTACGAGCGGTACTTC.

Turning to this clonotype: A much larger clonotype is one base distant, so this may be a read error. J is TRBJ2-1 and V is TRBV7-9; 9 bases map to TRBD1. Germline loops: CDR1 SEHNR, CDR2 FQNEAQ (reference sequence). The CDR3 is made up of 15 amino acids. Germline trimming cut 1 base from V and 4 bases from J; bases unmatched to any gene: 2. The CDR3 nucleotides are TGTGCCAGCAGCTTAGGACAGGGGGAGTACAATGAGCAGTTCTTC. Translated, it gives CASSLGQGEYNEQFF.

The genes are TRBV20-1 and TRBJ2-1; 12 bases match TRBD2. This CDR3 has 17 residues. The V gene end was trimmed by 0 bases and the J gene end by 4 bases; junction bases not matched to a gene: 7. Germline CDR1 is DFQATT and CDR2 is SNEGSKA (reference sequence). CDR3 sequence reads: CSARDPASGRGYNEQFF. The CDR3 DNA sequence: TGCAGTGCTAGAGATCCGGCTAGCGGGAGGGGGTACAATGAGCAGTTCTTC.

The CDR3 DNA is TGTGCCACCAGCAGCGATACAGGAGTTCATACTGAAGCTTTCTTT. Translation: CATSSDTGVHTEAFF. The chain employs TRBV15 and TRBJ1-1, with D tentatively TRBD1 (5 bases). V lost 3 bases, J lost 5 bases, and 16 bases lay in between. The CDR3 loop spans 15 amino acids. Germline CDR1 reads LNHNV; CDR2 reads YYDKDF (reference sequence). The entire variable domain, with the rest obtained from reference TRBV15 and TRBJ1-1, is as follows: DAMVIQNPRYQVTQFGKPVTLSCSQTLNHNVMYWYQQKSSQAPKLLFHYYDKDFNNEADTPDNFQSRRPNTSFCFLDIRSPGLGDTAMYLCATSSDTGVHTEAFFGQGTRLTVV.

This clonotype has only a few counts. The chain has TRBV18 and TRBJ2-7; 8 bases are a match to TRBD2. The length of the CDR3 is 17 residues. Looked up from germline, CDR1 is KGHSH and CDR2 is LQKENI. After removal of 1 base from V and 0 bases from J, the junction contained 8 bases not matched to a gene. The CDR3 here is CASSPRAGGESSYEQYF. The CDR3 DNA follows: TGTGCCAGCTCACCACGTGCCGGGGGGGAGAGCTCCTACGAGCAGTACTTC.

This rearrangement joins TRBV28 to TRBJ2-7, with D maybe TRBD2 (6 bases). CDR1 is MDHEN, CDR2 SYDVKM, per germline. This CDR3 is built from 16 residues. The V end was cut by 7 bases, the J end by 4 bases, with 23 bases between. This CDR3 reads CASNTPRGTNGYEQYF. The CDR3, as DNA: TGTGCCAGCAATACCCCCCGGGGGACCAATGGGTACGAGCAGTACTTC.

The chain joins TRBV7-3 to TRBJ2-3; 9 nucleotides match TRBD2. Losses at the gene ends were 5 bases for V and 0 bases for J; bases not matched to a gene: 9. This CDR3 spans 17 amino acids. Germline CDR1 is SGHTA and CDR2 is FQGTGA. The DNA for the CDR3 is TGTGCCAGCAGCGAAGGGACTAGCCCTTTTAGCACAGATACGCAGTATTTT. It specifies CASSEGTSPFSTDTQYF.

The chain links TRBV15 to TRBJ1-4; D gene ambiguous. Per germline, CDR1 LNHNV and CDR2 YYDKDF (reference sequence). CDR3 length: 14 amino acids. V lost 3 bases to trimming and J lost 4 bases, with 9 bases between them. The CDR3 region is CATSSTKLNEKLFF. CDR3 bases: TGTGCCACCAGCAGCACAAAGCTTAATGAAAAACTGTTTTTT.

The genes are TRBV11-1 and TRBJ2-1; D possibly corresponds to TRBD1 (5 bases). This CDR3 has 18 amino acids. The germline V gene encodes CDR1 SGHAT and CDR2 FQDESV (reference sequence). V lost 4 bases and J 0 bases, leaving 19 bases between the germline ends. The chain's CDR3 is CASSWGSGRTISYNEQFF. In nucleotides, the CDR3 is TGTGCCAGCAGCTGGGGTAGTGGGCGGACAATCTCCTACAATGAGCAGTTCTTC.

This sequence joins TRBV20-1 and TRBJ1-6, with D uncertain. This CDR3 has 14 amino acids. The V and J ends lost 5 bases and 7 bases respectively, with 15 bases between them. The germline V gene encodes CDR1 DFQATT and CDR2 SNEGSKA (reference sequence). DNA of the CDR3: TGCAGTGCTGACTACTTAGGTGGCAATTCACCCCTCCACTTT. This translates into CSADYLGGNSPLHF.

J is TRBJ2-7 and V is TRBV28; D gene unclear. The V and J ends lost 5 bases and 1 base respectively, with 15 bases between them. Germline loops: CDR1 MDHEN, CDR2 SYDVKM. The CDR3 extends over 15 amino acids. CDR3 DNA sequence: TGTGCCAGCAGTCCATTAGCCATCCTATCCTACGAGCAGTACTTC. As protein: CASSPLAILSYEQYF.

The chain carries TRBV7-2 and TRBJ2-4, with 8 bases fitting TRBD1. CDR1 is SGHTA, CDR2 FQGNSA, per germline. V gave up 5 bases and J gave up 7 bases; unmatched junction bases: 7. There are 14 residues in the CDR3. CDR3 sequence: CASSPAQGANIQYF. The CDR3 nucleotides are TGTGCCAGCAGCCCCGCCCAGGGGGCGAACATTCAGTACTTC.

To note about this clonotype: At one end the junction does not follow the germline gene, possibly because of a read error. Here the CDR3 reads CCARDERTSRNTEAFF. In nucleotides, the CDR3 is TGCTGTGCTAGAGATGAAAGGACATCCCGGAACACTGAAGCTTTCTTT. This chain uses TRBV20-1 with TRBJ1-1; possibly TRBD1 for D (5 bases). The CDR3 length is 16 residues. Germline CDR1 is DFQATT and CDR2 is SNEGSKA (reference sequence).

V gene TRBV28 combines with J gene TRBJ2-1; D gene unclear. Germline CDR1 is MDHEN and CDR2 is SYDVKM. The CDR3 is 13 residues long. V was cut by 5 bases and J by 4 bases, with 9 bases left in between. The CDR3 sequence is CASSPDAYNEQFF. DNA for the CDR3: TGTGCCAGCAGTCCGGACGCTTACAATGAGCAGTTCTTC.

The chain uses TRBV3-1 and TRBJ1-2; D is possibly TRBD1 (5 bases). The CDR3 contains 14 residues. Germline CDR1 LGHDT, CDR2 YNNKEL (reference sequence). The V and J ends lost 0 bases and 5 bases respectively, with 10 bases between them. CDR3 sequence: CASSQDRPGYGYTF. The CDR3 bases are TGTGCCAGCAGCCAAGATCGACCAGGGTATGGCTACACCTTC.

The chain has TRBV12-3 or TRBV12-4 and TRBJ2-4; unclear D gene. This CDR3 comprises 13 residues. Between the trimmed V and J ends, which lost 2 bases and 2 bases, there was a span of 4 bases. CDR3 protein: CASSLSSKNIQYF. CDR3 nucleotide sequence: TGTGCCAGCAGTTTATCCTCCAAAAACATTCAGTACTTC.

This clonotype was detected a few times. The rearrangement links TRBV20-1 to TRBJ2-5; TRBD2 might be the D (6 bases). The germline CDR1 and CDR2 sequences are DFQATT and SNEGSKA (reference sequence). The CDR3 is 12 residues long. The CDR3 DNA is TGCGCGGGGCAGGGAAAACAAGAGACCCAGTACTTC. Its protein product is CAGQGKQETQYF.

There are a few counts of this clonotype. The J gene is TRBJ2-5, the V gene TRBV20-1; 7 bases are a match to TRBD2. With V trimmed by 3 bases and J by 5 bases, 9 bases remained unmatched. The germline gives CDR1 DFQATT, CDR2 SNEGSKA (reference sequence). The CDR3 contains 14 residues. Here the CDR3 DNA reads TGCAGTGCTAGCGTCCCGGGAGGTGGTGAGACCCAGTACTTC. It specifies CSASVPGGGETQYF.

V and J are TRBV4-2 and TRBJ2-7; D may be TRBD2 (6 bases). The length of the CDR3 is 13 residues. Looked up from germline, CDR1 is LGHNA and CDR2 is YNFKEQ. V was shortened by 0 bases and J by 7 bases, with 10 bases between the two germline ends. The CDR3 DNA sequence: TGTGCCAGCAGCCAAGATAGGCTAGCGGAGCAGTACTTC. Residues: CASSQDRLAEQYF.